This T cell receptor (beta chain) comes out of a study of identical twins. V shed 4 bases and J shed 5 bases, with 15 bases lying between them. CDR1 and CDR2 (germline): SGHKS, YYEKEE (reference sequence). The CDR3 length is 14 residues. TCRdb analysed the 5' RACE reads with MiXCR anew, one entry per CDR3 protein. The sample lists nearly 200,000 distinct CDR3 sequences, approximately 15% occurring once. Separately, the same data were catalogued under a study of T cells expressing NK-cell markers. That publication notes: In several experiments, an anti-gamma-delta TCR antibody restricted sorting to alpha-beta TCR T cells.

V is TRBV5-5 and J is TRBJ1-1; D not certain. The source material was CD8+ T cells sorted from blood. The sequence came from a woman between 18 and 29 years old in good health. The CDR3 DNA follows: TGTGCCAGCAGCCAAACAGAGCTCGGAACTGAAGCTTTCTTT. It is translated as CASSQTELGTEAFF.